Listed below are T cell receptor beta chains from one sample, sequenced in a study of identical twins. MiXCR, applied by TCRdb to the 5' RACE reads, yields one record per CDR3 protein. The sample carries 700,000 or so distinct CDR3 sequences, 8.6% recorded once. These data were also reused for a study on yellow fever vaccine responses in identical twins.

The sequenced sample was PBMCs. Receptors were obtained from a woman aged 18 to 35 in good health. Both conserved end residues are part of each CDR3. The D gene is left open where the match is weak. Clone size appears in some rows only: once, few, many, or a class for an expanded clone.

CDR3 DNA: TGCGCCAGCAGCTTGTTTAAGGGGGCCTACGAGCAGTACTTC
CDR3 protein: CASSLFKGAYEQYF
J gene: TRBJ2-7
clone size: many
D gene: .
V gene: TRBV5-1

CDR3 DNA: TGTGCCAGCAGCCCAACAAGGGGGAAAGCTGGGGCCAACGTCCTGACTTTC
CDR3 protein: CASSPTRGKAGANVLTF
J gene: TRBJ2-6
clone size: .
D gene: .
V gene: TRBV11-2

CDR3 DNA: TGTGCCAGTAGTAGTGGGACTAGCGAGACCTACAATGAGCAGTTCTTC
CDR3 protein: CASSSGTSETYNEQFF
J gene: TRBJ2-1
clone size: .
D gene: TRBD2
V gene: TRBV19

CDR3 DNA: TGTGCCAGCAGCTTAGGGACTAGGGATGAGCAGTTCTTC
CDR3 protein: CASSLGTRDEQFF
J gene: TRBJ2-1
clone size: .
D gene: TRBD2
V gene: TRBV7-2

CDR3 DNA: TGTGCCAGCCAGTCTCAGGAGGGAAGTCAGCCCCAGCATTTT
CDR3 protein: CASQSQEGSQPQHF
J gene: TRBJ1-5
clone size: many
D gene: .
V gene: TRBV7-9

CDR3 DNA: TGTGCCAGCAGTTACGAATTTCGGGAGGACCTATCCTACAATGAGCAGTTCTTC
CDR3 protein: CASSYEFREDLSYNEQFF
J gene: TRBJ2-1
clone size: .
D gene: TRBD2
V gene: TRBV6-2/TRBV6-3

CDR3 DNA: TGTGCCAGCAGCTCCTCCTGGGCAAGCAATCAGCCCCAGCATTTT
CDR3 protein: CASSSSWASNQPQHF
J gene: TRBJ1-5
clone size: .
D gene: .
V gene: TRBV28

CDR3 DNA: TGTGCCAGCTCACCCACAATTGAGGGGTACAATGAGCAGTTCTTC
CDR3 protein: CASSPTIEGYNEQFF
J gene: TRBJ2-1
clone size: .
D gene: .
V gene: TRBV18

CDR3 DNA: TGCGCCAGCAGCCAAGCGGGAGAAAGTACGCAGTATTTT
CDR3 protein: CASSQAGESTQYF
J gene: TRBJ2-3
clone size: few
D gene: .
V gene: TRBV4-3

CDR3 DNA: TGTGCCAGCAGCTTCACGCGGGACCCCGCCACGCGCGAAAGAGAGACCCAGTACTTC
CDR3 protein: CASSFTRDPATRERETQYF
J gene: TRBJ2-5
clone size: .
D gene: .
V gene: TRBV11-1

CDR3 DNA: TGCGCCAGCAGTGAGTCGAGACGGCTGGCCGGGGAGCGGGAGAAAGAGACCCAGTACTTC
CDR3 protein: CASSESRRLAGEREKETQYF
J gene: TRBJ2-5
clone size: few
D gene: TRBD2
V gene: TRBV10-1

CDR3 DNA: TGTGCCACCTCTCCCCGGGACAGGGGACGAGACATTCAGTACTTC
CDR3 protein: CATSPRDRGRDIQYF
J gene: TRBJ2-4
clone size: few
D gene: TRBD1
V gene: TRBV10-3

CDR3 DNA: TGTGCCAGCAGCTTAGAAGGCCGACCGGGGGCATACGAGCAGTACTTC
CDR3 protein: CASSLEGRPGAYEQYF
J gene: TRBJ2-7
clone size: .
D gene: .
V gene: TRBV7-2

CDR3 DNA: TGTGCCAGCAGCCTAACGGGACAGGGAGATGGTGAGCAGTTCTTC
CDR3 protein: CASSLTGQGDGEQFF
J gene: TRBJ2-1
clone size: many
D gene: TRBD1
V gene: TRBV12-3/TRBV12-4

CDR3 DNA: TGTGCCAGCAGTGAATCGATGGCAGGTCCTCGGATTTCACCCCTCCACTTT
CDR3 protein: CASSESMAGPRISPLHF
J gene: TRBJ1-6
clone size: few
D gene: .
V gene: TRBV25-1

CDR3 DNA: TGCAGCGTTGCGGGACTAGCGGGCGAGGCAGCCAAAAACATTCAGTACTTC
CDR3 protein: CSVAGLAGEAAKNIQYF
J gene: TRBJ2-4
clone size: .
D gene: TRBD2
V gene: TRBV29-1

CDR3 DNA: TGCAGTGGACTAGCGGGAGTAGGTGAGCAGTTCTTC
CDR3 protein: CSGLAGVGEQFF
J gene: TRBJ2-1
clone size: .
D gene: TRBD2
V gene: TRBV20-1

CDR3 DNA: TGTGCCAGCAGTCCGAATCCTGGTACATATTACCAAGAGACCCAGTACTTC
CDR3 protein: CASSPNPGTYYQETQYF
J gene: TRBJ2-5
clone size: many
D gene: .
V gene: TRBV27

CDR3 DNA: TGTGCCAGCAGCTTCGTACCCGACCTCCGTCGAGGGGAGCTGTTTTTT
CDR3 protein: CASSFVPDLRRGELFF
J gene: TRBJ2-2
clone size: few
D gene: .
V gene: TRBV11-2

CDR3 DNA: TGTGCCAGCAGCGTTGGTCGGGTTGAGACCCAGTACTTC
CDR3 protein: CASSVGRVETQYF
J gene: TRBJ2-5
clone size: few
D gene: .
V gene: TRBV9

CDR3 DNA: TGTGCCAGCAGTTTTATCGCAGCCACAGATACGCAGTATTTT
CDR3 protein: CASSFIAATDTQYF
J gene: TRBJ2-3
clone size: many
D gene: .
V gene: TRBV12-3/TRBV12-4

CDR3 DNA: TGCAGTGCTAGAGGTAATCCGTCGTATACGCAGTATTTT
CDR3 protein: CSARGNPSYTQYF
J gene: TRBJ2-3
clone size: few
D gene: .
V gene: TRBV20-1

CDR3 DNA: TGTGCCAGCTCTTCGGTGGGGGGCTTGGACGAGCAGTACTTC
CDR3 protein: CASSSVGGLDEQYF
J gene: TRBJ2-7
clone size: few
D gene: .
V gene: TRBV9

CDR3 DNA: TGTGCCATCAGTGAGCCGGGACTAGCGGGATGGAATGAGCAGTTCTTC
CDR3 protein: CAISEPGLAGWNEQFF
J gene: TRBJ2-1
clone size: many
D gene: TRBD2
V gene: TRBV10-3

CDR3 DNA: TGCGCCAGCAGCTTGGCGAAGGGGAACAACGAGCAGTACTTC
CDR3 protein: CASSLAKGNNEQYF
J gene: TRBJ2-7
clone size: few
D gene: .
V gene: TRBV5-1

CDR3 DNA: TGTGCCAGCAGTCACCTTACGGGACAGGGGTTGAATGAGCAGTTCTTC
CDR3 protein: CASSHLTGQGLNEQFF
J gene: TRBJ2-1
clone size: .
D gene: TRBD1
V gene: TRBV12-3/TRBV12-4

CDR3 DNA: TGCAGTGCTAGAGACAGGCCCTACAATGAGCAGTTCTTC
CDR3 protein: CSARDRPYNEQFF
J gene: TRBJ2-1
clone size: .
D gene: .
V gene: TRBV20-1

CDR3 DNA: TGCGCCAGCAGCTCGAATGATGAGCAGTTCTTC
CDR3 protein: CASSSNDEQFF
J gene: TRBJ2-1
clone size: many
D gene: .
V gene: TRBV5-1

CDR3 DNA: TGTGCCAGCAGGGGCGGCGGATATACGCAGTATTTT
CDR3 protein: CASRGGGYTQYF
J gene: TRBJ2-3
clone size: many
D gene: .
V gene: TRBV12-3/TRBV12-4

CDR3 DNA: TGTGCCAGCAGTTTAAATACAGGCTTCCCTGGCTACACCTTC
CDR3 protein: CASSLNTGFPGYTF
J gene: TRBJ1-2
clone size: many
D gene: .
V gene: TRBV12-3/TRBV12-4

CDR3 DNA: TGTGCCGGTGATGCGGGGATCACAGATACGCAGTATTTT
CDR3 protein: CAGDAGITDTQYF
J gene: TRBJ2-3
clone size: few
D gene: .
V gene: TRBV7-9

CDR3 DNA: TGCAGTGCTAGAGATGGGGGACTAGCGGGGGGCGTCAAAAACATTCAGTACTTC
CDR3 protein: CSARDGGLAGGVKNIQYF
J gene: TRBJ2-4
clone size: .
D gene: TRBD2
V gene: TRBV20-1

CDR3 DNA: TGCGCCAGCAGCCAAGGACGGAGTAATTCACCCCTCCACTTT
CDR3 protein: CASSQGRSNSPLHF
J gene: TRBJ1-6
clone size: few
D gene: .
V gene: TRBV4-3

CDR3 DNA: TGCGCGAGCATGGGGGGGAACACCGGGGAGCTGTTTTTT
CDR3 protein: CASMGGNTGELFF
J gene: TRBJ2-2
clone size: few
D gene: .
V gene: TRBV10-1

CDR3 DNA: TGTGCCAGCAGCTTGCCGACACGGCCGTCTGCTTTCTTT
CDR3 protein: CASSLPTRPSAFF
J gene: TRBJ1-1
clone size: .
D gene: .
V gene: TRBV7-9

CDR3 DNA: TGTGCCAGCAGTTTTATAGGCAGCTCCTACGAGCAGTACTTC
CDR3 protein: CASSFIGSSYEQYF
J gene: TRBJ2-7
clone size: .
D gene: .
V gene: TRBV12-3/TRBV12-4